These 11 T cell receptor beta chains were sequenced from one sample in a study of T cell repertoires in cytomegalovirus infection. TCRdb re-derived calls from the reads in MiXCR, one entry per CDR3 protein. The sample shows some 450,000 distinct CDR3 sequences, roughly 31% of them seen only once. The specimen was PBMCs. The receptors were gathered from a human donor in good health (CMV status not recorded). Some clones in this sample may be carry-over from other donors' samples.

This clonotype was found a few times. The chain carries TRBV11-2 and TRBJ2-1, with D possibly being TRBD2 (5 bases). The V gene's germline CDR1 is SGHAT and CDR2 FQNNGV. Between the trimmed V and J ends, which lost 0 bases and 10 bases, there was a span of 16 bases. The CDR3 contains 15 residues. The CDR3 DNA is TGTGCCAGCAGCTTAGAAGGAGGCGGTGGGAGAGAGCAGTTCTTC. Translating it yields CASSLEGGGGREQFF.

About this clonotype: In this CDR3 the conserved last residue, phenylalanine or tryptophan, is missing, so a read error is likely. The chain carries TRBV10-1 and TRBJ2-1; a possible D gene is TRBD2 (5 bases). V was clipped by 3 bases and J by 0 bases, with 18 bases between them. This CDR3 is 18 amino acids long. Per germline, CDR1 WNHNN and CDR2 SYGVQD (reference sequence). CDR3 sequence reads: CASSEGFERAGSYNEQFL. The CDR3 nucleotides read TGCGCCAGCAGTGAAGGCTTTGAAAGGGCGGGCTCCTACAATGAGCAGTTCTTA.

This rearrangement joins TRBV4-3 to TRBJ2-1; D gene ambiguous. In germline, CDR1 is LGHNA, CDR2 YSLEER. CDR3 size: 14 residues. V was trimmed by 2 bases and J by 8 bases, leaving 13 bases between them. The CDR3 is CASSQTRFRYEQFF. In DNA form, the CDR3 reads TGCGCCAGCAGCCAAACCAGGTTCCGGTATGAGCAGTTCTTC.

This chain joins TRBV20-1 and TRBJ1-6; a weak D match, TRBD1 (5 bases). Germline CDR1 DFQATT, CDR2 SNEGSKA (reference sequence). This CDR3 spans 15 amino acids. Trimming left V 5 bases short and J 7 bases short, with 18 bases between. As DNA, the CDR3 is TGCAGTGCTTTCCCCCCACAGGCCTCCAATTCACCCCTCCACTTT. Protein sequence: CSAFPPQASNSPLHF.

The table lists this clonotype with a few counts. The V gene is TRBV19, the J gene TRBJ2-3, with D possibly matching TRBD1 (5 bases). Germline lookup yields CDR1 LNHDA and CDR2 SQIVND (reference sequence). Between the trimmed V and J ends, which lost 6 bases and 4 bases, there was a span of 14 bases. The CDR3 length is 14 residues. CDR3 residues: CASSPFTGPDTQYF. CDR3 nucleotide sequence: TGTGCCAGTAGCCCCTTCACAGGACCAGATACGCAGTATTTT.

This clonotype was observed at least ten times. The chain is built from TRBV7-2 and TRBJ1-2; D gene uncertain. The V end lost 4 bases, the J end lost 6 bases, and 18 bases lay between the germline ends. The CDR3 spans 15 residues. Germline-derived CDR1 and CDR2 are SGHTA and FQGNSA. CDR3 DNA sequence: TGTGCCAGCAGCTCCAGGCGGACGGCAAAACATGGCTACACCTTC. It codes for CASSSRRTAKHGYTF.

The chain is built from TRBV28 and TRBJ1-1; 11 bases align to TRBD1. CDR1 is MDHEN, CDR2 SYDVKM, per germline. V was pared by 6 bases and J by 6 bases, with 6 bases of the junction left unmatched. This CDR3 contains 14 residues. The CDR3 nucleotides read TGTGCCAGCAGACGCGGACAGGGGGCGTCTGAAGCTTTCTTT. As protein: CASRRGQGASEAFF.

This clonotype occurred a few times. The chain couples TRBV19 to TRBJ1-5; TRBD1 aligns across 7 bases. Germline CDR1 and CDR2: LNHDA and SQIVND (reference sequence). V lost 5 bases and J lost 8; bases outside the gene matches: 9. The CDR3 is 14 amino acids. CDR3 nucleotide sequence: TGTGCCAGTAGTCCCGAAGGGGGCTGGAAGCCCCAGCATTTT. Its protein product is CASSPEGGWKPQHF.

V is TRBV2 and J is TRBJ2-1; D uncertain. Germline loops: CDR1 SNHLY, CDR2 FYNNEI. The CDR3 spans 16 residues. V was pared by 0 bases and J by 3 bases, with 12 bases between. CDR3 sequence reads: CASSEAQDPDYNEQFF. CDR3 sequence (DNA): TGTGCCAGCAGTGAAGCGCAGGACCCTGACTACAATGAGCAGTTCTTC.

This clonotype was counted a few times. This sequence joins TRBV12-3 or TRBV12-4 and TRBJ2-1; 7 bases fit TRBD2. V gave up 7 bases and J gave up 1 base; unmatched junction bases: 4. The CDR3 extends over 14 amino acids. In nucleotides, the CDR3 is TGTGCCAGCATAGGGAGGGAGTCCTACAATGAGCAGTTCTTC. Protein: CASIGRESYNEQFF.

In its sample, this clonotype was seen many times. V is TRBV7-6 and J is TRBJ1-4; TRBD1 might be the D (6 bases). This CDR3 region has 14 residues. V lost 3 bases and J lost 7, with 12 bases in between. Germline CDR1 reads SGHVS; CDR2 reads FNYEAQ. The CDR3 coding sequence is TGTGCCAGCAGCTTCTCAGGGGTGGGTGAAAAACTGTTTTTT. This sequence encodes CASSFSGVGEKLFF. Full variable domain (outside the CDR3, taken from reference TRBV7-6 and TRBJ1-4): GAGVSQSPRYKVTKRGQDVALRCDPISGHVSLYWYRQALGQGPEFLTYFNYEAQQDKSGLPNDRFSAERPEGSISTLTIQRTEQRDSAMYRCASSFSGVGEKLFFGSGTQLSVL.